This T cell receptor (beta chain) was captured in a study of blood T cell repertoires in COVID-19 (TCRdb year 2020). Study-wide context: Collaborator samples came from the United States, Italy and Spain and covered acute and convalescent phases of COVID-19. The material from the prospective study consisted of cDNA or gDNA derived from T cells, B-cell-depleted T cells, or PBMCs. Subjects who had been exposed to COVID-19, were actively infected with it, or had recovered from it provided the deeply sampled blood TCRbeta repertoires that made up the dataset. The repertoires were released in a freely available public database intended as a resource for research on the immune response to SARS-CoV-2. The samples were drawn from two sources: the first 160 participants of the ongoing ImmuneRACE study, and 1,000 to 1,500 subjects contributed by 6 global collaborators. The sample metadata nearly always contained a de-identified subject ID, COVID-19 status, age in years and sex. Where available, HLA class I and class II types were obtained from metadata supplied by the sample provider rather than from assay-based typing.

Comments on this clone: This receptor's antigen is unknown. Per-base qualities were not stored, and no clone one base away is much larger.

Summary of the overall study and its limitations: Clinical and demographic metadata were provided uncurated, with the amount varying by source and participant.

The immunoSEQ Assay, a bias-controlled multiplex PCR, was used to amplify TCRbeta CDR3 regions from genomic DNA. The paper's data handling went like this. The number of nucleated cells in each sample was estimated from the amplification of reference gene primers within the assay. To quantify the absolute abundance of each unique TCRbeta CDR3 rearrangement, sequence reads were collapsed and filtered. For each sample, productive Simpson clonality was calculated as the square root of Simpson's diversity index over productive rearrangements. In its TCRdb copy, this immuneACCESS table keeps in-frame sequences only and misses some clones. Where compared with another copy, unresolved V genes explain less than half of these, and the others have no known cause. The D gene and trimming were derived from the DNA, and the V and J assignments and clone size from that table. The sample table contains around 68,000 clones; only one count was recorded for roughly 84% of them. The ten largest clones capture around a tenth of the sample.

Whole blood was collected in K2EDTA tubes by collaborating institutions according to the institutions' own protocols. For TCRbeta analysis, collaborator samples were shipped as frozen whole blood, as isolated PBMCs, or as DNA extracted from either sample type. According to the germline V gene, CDR1 reads SGHTA and CDR2 reads FQGNSA. The CDR3 sequence holds 13 residues, the cysteine and phenylalanine included. Left in the record is the CDR3 DNA by itself, 39 bases read in frame from the first base. Between the V and J ends, shortened by 3 bases and 7 bases respectively, the junction contains 9 bases.

The chain uses TRBV7-2 and TRBJ2-2; 6 matching bases give a weak D call of TRBD2. The sequence was collected from a woman between 50 and 59 years old with acute or convalescent COVID-19. Sequencing was carried out using peripheral blood. In nucleotide form, the sequence is TGTGCCAGCAGCTTTGCGCGGGACGGGGAGCTGTTTTTT. The resulting protein is CASSFARDGELFF.